The sequence of this TCR beta chain was determined in a study of T cell responses to AZD1222 COVID-19 vaccine. Sequencing was performed with immunoSEQ multiplex PCR; in TCRdb, only in-frame clones are kept and a portion is missing. The sample holds about 120,000 clones, approximately 90% seen once. The V end lost 1 base, the J end lost 8 bases, and 6 bases lay between the germline ends. The CDR3 runs 13 residues. This clonotype originated in an adult who received the AZD1222 COVID-19 vaccine. The sequences come from peripheral blood, collected 28 days after the second AZD1222 dose. The chain joins TRBV12-3 or TRBV12-4 to TRBJ1-6; D remains ambiguous. The CDR3 DNA follows: TGTGCCAGCAGTTTAGTGCGGGATTCACCCCTCCACTTT. It encodes CASSLVRDSPLHF.